This passage covers 14 T cell receptor beta chains from one sample sequenced in a study of CD8+ T cells in alopecia areata. Extracted from the samples, RNA was reverse transcribed into cDNA to serve as the sequencing template. Sequencing used immunoSEQ multiplex PCR; TCRdb keeps in-frame clones, though not all of them. The sample records about 130,000 clones, 45% to 65% being singletons. This sample comprised CD4+ T cells sorted from blood, obtained at week 0. Every receptor here comes from a human donor with alopecia areata.

V usage is TRBV5-5 and J usage is TRBJ2-5; no definite D call. The CDR3 has 13 amino acids. CDR1 is SGHKS, CDR2 YYEKEE, per germline (reference sequence). V was clipped by 0 bases and J by 2 bases, with 5 bases between them. CDR3 in amino acids: CASSLASQETQYF. The CDR3 DNA reads TGTGCCAGCAGCTTGGCCAGTCAAGAGACCCAGTACTTC.

V and J are TRBV6-5 and TRBJ2-5; 7 nucleotides match TRBD2. This CDR3 region has 16 residues. Germline V CDR1 and CDR2: MNHEY, SVGAGI. The junction had 5 bases not matched to a gene; V was cut back by 0 bases and J by 1 base. CDR3 bases: TGTGCCAGCAGTTACTCGAGAAGCGGGGCCCAAGAGACCCAGTACTTC. Translation gives CASSYSRSGAQETQYF.

The genes are TRBV30 and TRBJ1-5; 10 nucleotides match TRBD1. CDR3 length: 16 amino acids. Trimming removed 3 bases from V and 7 bases from J; junction bases left unmatched: 12. Germline assignment: CDR1 GTSNPN and CDR2 SVGIG (reference sequence). CDR3 in amino acids: CAWRGKTGGVGQPQHF. The CDR3 DNA reads as TGTGCCTGGAGGGGAAAGACAGGGGGCGTTGGGCAGCCCCAGCATTTT.

This clone occurred a few times. The chain links TRBV19 to TRBJ2-2; D call uncertain. CDR1 LNHDA and CDR2 SQIVND come from the germline V gene (reference sequence). CDR3 size: 15 residues. V was shortened by 9 bases and J by 1 base, with 15 bases between the two germline ends. The CDR3 nucleotides read TGTGCCAGCGATCAAGGGTATTGGAACACCGGGGAGCTGTTTTTT. Translation gives CASDQGYWNTGELFF.

The chain joins TRBV7-2 to TRBJ1-4, with TRBD1 identical over 10 bases. V lost 6 bases to trimming and J lost 8 bases; unmatched junction nucleotides: 12. The length of the CDR3 is 16 residues. The germline gives CDR1 SGHTA, CDR2 FQGNSA. In nucleotides, the CDR3 is TGTGCCAGCAGTTCCCTGGCGGGGACAGGGGTCGAAAAACTGTTTTTT. This translates into CASSSLAGTGVEKLFF.

The chain carries TRBV2 and TRBJ2-6; no clear D gene. Germline V gene sequence: CDR1 SNHLY, CDR2 FYNNEI. The CDR3 loop spans 16 amino acids. V lost 3 bases and J lost 0, with 9 bases in between. For the CDR3, the DNA is TGTGCCAGCAGTGACAGGAAAAGCTCTGGGGCCAACGTCCTGACTTTC. Translating gives CASSDRKSSGANVLTF.

The J gene is TRBJ1-2, the V gene TRBV19; 7 nucleotides align to TRBD1. The germline gives CDR1 LNHDA, CDR2 SQIVND (reference sequence). V was clipped by 6 bases and J by 6 bases; unmatched bases: 7. There are 13 residues in the CDR3. The CDR3 region has the DNA TGTGCCAGTAGGGACAGGCCTGGAGATGGCTACACCTTC. It specifies CASRDRPGDGYTF.

The chain is built from TRBV30 and TRBJ1-1; 7 bases are shared with TRBD1. The CDR3 consists of 14 residues. J gave up 0 bases and V 4 bases, and 5 bases lay outside the gene matches. The V gene's germline CDR1 is GTSNPN and CDR2 SVGIG (reference sequence). In DNA form, the CDR3 reads TGTGCCTGGAAAAAGACAGGGATGAACACTGAAGCTTTCTTT. Translation gives CAWKKTGMNTEAFF.

In this sample, this clone turned up a few times. This chain joins TRBV21-1 and TRBJ2-1. TRBV21-1 is a pseudogene locus. This CDR3 is built from 11 residues. This CDR3 is CASSKRKGSFF. The CDR3 bases are TGTGCCAGCAGCAAGAGGAAGGGATCGTTCTTC.

V and J are TRBV30 and TRBJ1-2; 8 nucleotides align to TRBD1. The ends lost 4 bases at V and 8 bases at J; junction bases unmatched: 9. CDR3 length: 13 amino acids. Germline V gene data show CDR1 as GTSNPN and CDR2 as SVGIG (reference sequence). In DNA form, the CDR3 reads TGTGCCTGGACCCTGGGACAGGTGAACGGCTACACCTTC. It codes for CAWTLGQVNGYTF.

This clone came up once. The V and J genes are TRBV18 and TRBJ1-1; maybe TRBD1 (5 bases). Germline V gene data show CDR1 as KGHSH and CDR2 as LQKENI. Deletions cut 3 bases from V and 0 bases from J, with 11 bases between. The CDR3 is 15 amino acids. For the CDR3, the DNA is TGTGCCAGCTCACCCACCGGACAACTGAACACTGAAGCTTTCTTT. This codes for CASSPTGQLNTEAFF.

The genes are TRBV7-8 and TRBJ2-1; 7 bases align to TRBD2. Per the germline V gene, CDR1 is SGHVS and CDR2 is FQNEAQ. The CDR3 has 17 residues. V was clipped by 1 base and J by 7 bases; unmatched bases: 13. The CDR3 loop is CASSLDRLAGGVNEQFF. In DNA form, the CDR3 reads TGTGCCAGCAGCTTAGATAGACTAGCTGGGGGAGTGAATGAGCAGTTCTTC.

The V gene is TRBV7-3, the J gene TRBJ2-6; D call uncertain. Per germline, CDR1 SGHTA and CDR2 FQGTGA. The CDR3 covers 14 residues. The V gene lost 1 base and the J gene lost 0 bases, with 1 base spanning the gap. The CDR3 coding sequence is TGTGCCAGCAGCTTAATCTCTGGGGCCAACGTCCTGACTTTC. This gives the protein CASSLISGANVLTF.

The gene calls are TRBV7-9 and TRBJ1-1; 7 bases are a match to TRBD1. Germline-derived CDR1 and CDR2 are SEHNR and FQNEAQ (reference sequence). There are 13 residues in the CDR3. Trimming cost V 5 bases and J 6 bases; bases outside gene matches: 6. In DNA, the CDR3 is TGTGCCAGCAGCCCGGGACAGTTATCTGAAGCTTTCTTT. It yields the protein CASSPGQLSEAFF. The full variable domain, with the rest looked up from reference TRBV7-9 and TRBJ1-1, is DTGVSQNPRHKITKRGQNVTFRCDPISEHNRLYWYRQTLGQGPEFLTYFQNEAQLEKSRLLSDRFSAERPKGSFSTLEIQRTEQGDSAMYLCASSPGQLSEAFFGQGTRLTVV.